These 12 T cell receptor beta chains were all obtained from the same sample, sequenced in a study of shared clonotypes between healthy human individuals. Method: immunoSEQ multiplex PCR; TCRdb's copy keeps in-frame clones and lacks some. The sample lists approximately 620,000 clones, around 97% occurring once. Sequencing was carried out using naive CD4+ T cells sorted from blood. Described subset: CD45RA+ positively selected. The receptors stem from a woman between 25 and 40 years old in good health.

This chain joins TRBV5-1 and TRBJ2-5; maybe TRBD1 (6 bases). This CDR3 is 14 amino acids long. CDR1 and CDR2 (germline): SGHRS, YFSETQ. The V end lost 5 bases, the J end lost 1 base, and 12 bases lay between the germline ends. CDR3 region: CASRATGFQETQYF. The CDR3 nucleotides read TGCGCCAGCAGAGCTACAGGGTTCCAAGAGACCCAGTACTTC.

The chain joins TRBV5-4 to TRBJ1-2; D remains unclear. This CDR3 has 13 amino acids. V was cut by 1 base and J by 7 bases, with 11 bases left in between. In germline, CDR1 is SGHNT, CDR2 YYREEE (reference sequence). CDR3 sequence (DNA): TGTGCCAGCAGCTTGTGGCAGGTCCCTGGCTACACCTTC. It translates to CASSLWQVPGYTF.

The chain couples TRBV14 to TRBJ1-2; D perhaps matches TRBD1 (5 bases). The CDR3 spans 16 residues. Germline V gene data show CDR1 as SGHDN and CDR2 as FVKESK. V lost 1 base and J 7 bases, leaving 19 bases between the germline ends. CDR3 sequence reads: CASSQGLSGNLRGYTF. CDR3 in DNA: TGTGCCAGCAGCCAAGGTCTGTCAGGGAATCTTCGTGGCTACACCTTC.

The chain couples TRBV4-2 to TRBJ1-4; 8 bases are a match to TRBD1. From germline, CDR1 is LGHNA and CDR2 YNFKEQ. This CDR3 contains 13 residues. The J segment lost 13 bases and the V segment lost 1 base, leaving 5 bases of the junction unmatched. The CDR3 bases are TGTGCCAGCAGCCAAGGTTCCGACAGGGGACTGTTTTTT. This encodes CASSQGSDRGLFF.

This chain uses TRBV28 with TRBJ1-4; TRBD1 aligns across 8 bases. Trimming cost V 8 bases and J 8 bases; bases outside gene matches: 4. This CDR3 comprises 12 residues. The V gene's germline CDR1 is MDHEN and CDR2 SYDVKM. DNA of the CDR3: TGTGCCAGCGGACAGGGTTACGAAAAACTGTTTTTT. Translation: CASGQGYEKLFF.

The rearrangement joins TRBV18 to TRBJ1-1; 9 positions match TRBD1. V was clipped by 5 bases and J by 3 bases; unmatched bases: 7. The length of the CDR3 is 15 residues. CDR1 KGHSH and CDR2 LQKENI come from the germline V gene. CDR3 coding DNA: TGTGCCAGCTCAGTTTTACAGGGGGCGGACACTGAAGCTTTCTTT. This codes for CASSVLQGADTEAFF.

The rearrangement uses TRBV6-5 and TRBJ2-7; no clear D gene. Trimming took 6 bases from V and 3 from J, leaving 18 bases between them. CDR1 and CDR2 from the germline V gene are MNHEY and SVGAGI. CDR3 length: 15 amino acids. This chain's CDR3 is CASSDRNPIGYEQYF. As DNA, the CDR3 is TGTGCCAGCAGCGATAGGAACCCGATAGGCTACGAGCAGTACTTC.

This chain links TRBV9 with TRBJ2-2, with D uncertain. Germline loops: CDR1 SGDLS, CDR2 YYNGEE. The CDR3 spans 13 residues. Trimming took 4 bases from V and 2 from J, leaving 6 bases between them. Here the CDR3 DNA reads TGTGCCAGCAGCACTACCAACACCGGGGAGCTGTTTTTT. Translated: CASSTTNTGELFF.

The gene calls are TRBV6-6 and TRBJ2-1; maybe TRBD2 (6 bases). The V end lost 2 bases, the J end lost 2 bases, and 10 bases lay between the germline ends. This CDR3 is built from 15 residues. The germline gives CDR1 MNHNY, CDR2 SVGAGI (reference sequence). Written as DNA, the CDR3 is TGTGCCAGCAGTTACGGGGGGAGTACCTACAATGAGCAGTTCTTC. It yields the protein CASSYGGSTYNEQFF.

Notes on this clone: In the same sample, other DNA sequences code for this CDR3. The V gene is TRBV5-1, the J gene TRBJ2-2, with TRBD2 matching over 8 bases. V lost 0 bases, J lost 1 base, and 2 bases stayed unmatched. Germline V gene data show CDR1 as SGHRS and CDR2 as YFSETQ. The CDR3 has 16 amino acids. This chain's CDR3 is CASSLVAGLNTGELFF. Written as DNA, the CDR3 is TGCGCCAGCAGCTTGGTAGCGGGATTGAACACCGGGGAGCTGTTTTTT.

This clone was detected once. This chain links TRBV6-5 with TRBJ2-7; D possibly uses TRBD1 or TRBD2 (5 bases each). The V end lost 2 bases, the J end lost 2 bases, and 10 bases lay between the germline ends. This CDR3 spans 14 amino acids. From germline, CDR1 is MNHEY and CDR2 SVGAGI. The CDR3 loop reads CASSYAPGPYEQYF. The CDR3 DNA reads as TGTGCCAGCAGTTACGCCCCGGGACCCTACGAGCAGTACTTC.

In its sample, this clone was seen once. The rearrangement links TRBV27 to TRBJ2-5; no clear D. The J call may be wrong; the DNA end is better matched by TRBJ2-7. The CDR3 spans 14 residues. In germline, CDR1 is MNHEY, CDR2 SMNVEV (reference sequence). As DNA, the CDR3 is TGTGCCAGCAGTTCCGCAGGTCTCCCCTACGAGCAGTACTTC. Its translation is CASSSAGLPYEQYF.